What follows describes a single T cell receptor (beta chain). These data come from a study of cytomegalovirus exposure and HLA in healthy donors. This CDR3 is built from 15 residues. Germline CDR1 is SNHLY and CDR2 is FYNNEI. The junction had 7 bases not matched to a gene; V was cut back by 4 bases and J by 6 bases. Use of 60 Vbeta and 13 Jbeta primers characterized the PCR. TCRdb's copy holds only in-frame clones and misses some; the assay was immunoSEQ multiplex PCR. In the table there are about 95,000 clones, over 70% of which are singletons. The sequencing sample was made of PBMCs. This chain connects TRBV2 to TRBJ2-1; the match to TRBD2 covers 9 bases. The source of this sequence is a woman aged 35 to 49 in good health and CMV-seronegative. CDR3 sequence: CASSVPTTSGNEQFF. The CDR3 DNA follows: TGTGCCAGCAGTGTCCCGACGACTAGCGGCAATGAGCAGTTCTTC.